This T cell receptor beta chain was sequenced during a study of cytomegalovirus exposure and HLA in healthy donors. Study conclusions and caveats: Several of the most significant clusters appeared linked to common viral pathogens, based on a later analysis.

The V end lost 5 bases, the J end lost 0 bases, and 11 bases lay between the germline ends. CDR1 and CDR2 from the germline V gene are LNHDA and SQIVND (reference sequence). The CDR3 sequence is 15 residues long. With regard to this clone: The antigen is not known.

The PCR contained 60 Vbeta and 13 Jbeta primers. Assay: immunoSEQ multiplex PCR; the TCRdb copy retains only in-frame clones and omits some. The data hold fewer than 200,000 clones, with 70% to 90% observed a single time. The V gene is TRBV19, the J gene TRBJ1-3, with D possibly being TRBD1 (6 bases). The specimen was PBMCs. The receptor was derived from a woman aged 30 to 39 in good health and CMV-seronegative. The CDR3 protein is CASSFSDSSGNTIYF. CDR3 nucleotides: TGTGCCAGTAGTTTCTCGGACAGCTCTGGAAACACCATATATTTT.